These 30 T cell receptor beta chains came from one sample sequenced in a study of CD8+CD57+ T cells in acquired aplastic anemia. The template for TCR beta VDJ and CDR3 sequence profiling was genomic DNA. MiXCR was run by TCRdb on the reads, yielding one entry per CDR3 protein. Of about 190,000 distinct CDR3 sequences listed, less than 70% are singletons. Sequenced: sorted CD4+, CD8+, or CD8+CD57+ T cells (not recorded which) from PBMCs. The receptor set was obtained from a human donor in good health, serving as a control.

The chain is built from TRBV2 and TRBJ2-3, with TRBD2 matching 9 bases. CDR3 length: 16 residues. Germline V lookup: CDR1 SNHLY, CDR2 FYNNEI. V lost 6 bases and J lost 8; bases outside the gene matches: 15. DNA of the CDR3: TGTGCCAGCAGCAGGACTGGCGGGGGGGGGGGGGTTACGCAGTATTTT. It codes for CASSRTGGGGGVTQYF.

The CDR3 is CASSPRIGTKNIQYF. The CDR3 DNA reads TGTGCCAGCAGCCCTCGAATAGGGACCAAAAACATTCAGTACTTC. V usage is TRBV7-9 and J usage is TRBJ2-4; D unclear. V was pared by 5 bases and J by 2 bases, with 13 bases between. Germline loops: CDR1 SEHNR, CDR2 FQNEAQ (reference sequence). The CDR3 covers 15 residues.

This clonotype was seen repeatedly, ten times or more. V and J are TRBV20-1 and TRBJ1-3; TRBD1 might be the D (5 bases). The CDR3 covers 15 residues. Germline V gene sequence: CDR1 DFQATT, CDR2 SNEGSKA (reference sequence). Trimming shortened V by 1 base and J by 3 bases, and 13 bases separated the two germline ends. The CDR3 DNA follows: TGCAGTGCTAGAGCCGAGGGGTACGGTGGAAACACCATATATTTT. Translating it yields CSARAEGYGGNTIYF.

DNA for the CDR3: TGTGCCATCAGTGAGTCGAGCGAAAAACTGTTTTTT. It specifies CAISESSEKLFF. J is TRBJ1-4 and V is TRBV10-3, with D unclear. Per the germline V gene, CDR1 is ENHRY and CDR2 is SYGVKD. The CDR3 consists of 12 residues. Trimming took off 0 bases at V and 8 bases at J, with 4 bases between the two ends.

Of note for this clonotype: A much larger clone is a single base away; this may be a read error. This sequence joins TRBV12-3 or TRBV12-4 and TRBJ2-2, with D unclear. The V and J ends lost 6 bases and 1 base respectively, with 6 bases between them. The length of the CDR3 is 13 residues. CDR3 loop: CASRVQNTGELFF. The DNA for the CDR3 is TGTGCCAGCAGAGTACAGAACACCGGGGAGCTGTTTTTT.

The chain uses TRBV19 and TRBJ2-3, with 7 positions matching TRBD1. V trimming: 8 bases; J trimming: 6 bases; junction bases outside the gene matches: 8. The CDR3 spans 13 residues. Germline V gene sequence: CDR1 LNHDA, CDR2 SQIVND (reference sequence). This CDR3 is CASSARGMDTQYF. DNA of the CDR3: TGTGCCAGTTCGGCCAGGGGGATGGATACGCAGTATTTT.

Concerning this clonotype itself: A clone one base away is much larger, so this may be a read error. This chain uses TRBV6-5 with TRBJ1-5; TRBD1 matches 8 bases. This CDR3 has 17 residues. Looked up from germline, CDR1 is MNHEY and CDR2 is SVGAGI. This chain's CDR3 is CAGSEAYDRGPYQPQHF. In nucleotides, the CDR3 is TGTGCCGGCAGTGAAGCTTACGACAGGGGCCCTTATCAGCCCCAGCATTTT.

The chain combines TRBV7-7 with TRBJ2-3; D unresolved. The CDR3 loop spans 13 amino acids. Germline loops: CDR1 SSHAT, CDR2 FNYEAQ (reference sequence). CDR3 amino acids: CARALPSTDTQYF. DNA for the CDR3: TGTGCTAGGGCTTTACCCAGCACAGATACGCAGTATTTT. Full variable domain (remainder filled in from reference TRBV7-7 and TRBJ2-3): GAGVSQSPRYKVTKRGQDVTLRCDPISSHATLYWYQQALGQGPEFLTYFNYEAQPDKSGLPSDRFSAERPEGSISTLTIQRTEQRDSAMYRCARALPSTDTQYFGPGTRLTVL.

Comment on this clonotype: The conserved phenylalanine or tryptophan normally closing the CDR3 is absent here, so this likely arose from a read error. The J gene is TRBJ1-4, the V gene TRBV28, with a possible D match to TRBD1 (6 bases). The germline V gene encodes CDR1 MDHEN and CDR2 SYDVKM. The CDR3 sequence is 15 residues long. V lost 6 bases to trimming and J lost 4 bases, with 15 bases between them. The CDR3 loop reads CASSLTGRSNEKLFL. The CDR3, as DNA: TGTGCCAGCAGCCTTACAGGGAGGAGTAATGAAAAACTGTTTCTT.

V is TRBV5-1 and J is TRBJ1-1, with 9 positions matching TRBD1. Germline V lookup: CDR1 SGHRS, CDR2 YFSETQ. This CDR3 region has 15 residues. V dropped 4 bases and J dropped 2; count of bases not matched to a gene: 6. The chain's CDR3 is CASSPMTGGNTEAFF. The CDR3 DNA reads as TGCGCCAGCAGCCCAATGACAGGGGGAAACACTGAAGCTTTCTTT.

About this clonotype: The CDR3 end shows no conserved phenylalanine or tryptophan, and so a read error is likely. The DNA is left out, because the CDR3 cannot be placed on it with certainty; the CDR3 is given as TCRdb lists it. J is TRBJ2-5 and V is TRBV2; no check of the table's D call, TRBD2, against the DNA was made. Germline V gives CDR1 SNHLY, CDR2 FYNNEI. The CDR3 comprises 9 residues, both ends counted. The CDR3 reads CASGDGPLL.

The table lists this clonotype with a count of one. At one end the junction does not follow the germline gene, possibly because of a read error. This chain links TRBV9 with TRBJ1-2, with D possibly TRBD1 on 5 matching bases. The CDR3 has 14 residues. Germline lookup yields CDR1 SGDLS and CDR2 YYNGEE. In DNA form, the CDR3 reads TGTGCCAGCAGCGTAATCGGACGGGGGTATGGCTACACCTTT. Encoded protein: CASSVIGRGYGYTF.

In its sample, this clonotype was seen many times. The genes are TRBV6-5 and TRBJ1-4; D perhaps matches TRBD1 (5 bases). The CDR3 loop spans 17 amino acids. V lost 0 bases to trimming and J lost 7 bases, with 18 bases between them. Germline V gene data show CDR1 as MNHEY and CDR2 as SVGAGI. The CDR3 bases are TGTGCCAGCAGTTACTCTAACGAGGGGACGGGCACTGAAAAACTGTTTTTT. Translated: CASSYSNEGTGTEKLFF.

The rearrangement uses TRBV19 and TRBJ1-6; 10 bases match TRBD1. V dropped 3 bases and J dropped 7; count of bases not matched to a gene: 0. CDR3 length equals 14 residues. CDR1 and CDR2 (germline): LNHDA, SQIVND (reference sequence). In DNA form, the CDR3 reads TGTGCCAGTAGTATGGGACAGGGGAATTCACCCCTCCACTTT. It translates to CASSMGQGNSPLHF.

The chain's CDR3 is CASSDPGTNEKLFF. As DNA, the CDR3 is TGTGCCAGTAGCGACCCTGGAACTAATGAAAAACTGTTTTTT. V is TRBV19 and J is TRBJ1-4; D uncertain. This CDR3 has 14 residues. V was cut by 6 bases and J by 1 base, with 9 bases left in between. Per germline, CDR1 LNHDA and CDR2 SQIVND (reference sequence).

This clonotype has just a few counts. The rearrangement links TRBV7-6 to TRBJ2-2; TRBD1 or TRBD2 may be the D gene (6 bases each). V was clipped by 4 bases and J by 6 bases, with 18 bases between them. The V gene's germline CDR1 is SGHVS and CDR2 FNYEAQ. This CDR3 is built from 16 residues. In DNA form, the CDR3 reads TGTGCCAGCAGCTCGTCCCTCGGGGGCAGGTCCGGGGAGCTGTTTTTT. It translates to CASSSSLGGRSGELFF.

The chain carries TRBV28 and TRBJ1-2; TRBD1 might be the D (5 bases). Between the trimmed V and J ends, which lost 5 bases and 10 bases, there was a span of 11 bases. The CDR3 sequence is 11 residues long. Germline CDR1 is MDHEN and CDR2 is SYDVKM. The CDR3: CASSGGGAYTF. In DNA, the CDR3 is TGTGCCAGCAGTGGGGGAGGGGCCTACACCTTC.

V and J are TRBV5-1 and TRBJ2-1; D remains ambiguous. This CDR3 has 12 residues. Trimming removed 4 bases at V and 8 bases at J, with 10 bases between. CDR1 is SGHRS and CDR2 is YFSETQ in the germline V gene. The CDR3 reads CASSANSYEQFF. The CDR3 nucleotides read TGCGCCAGCAGCGCGAACAGTTATGAGCAGTTCTTC.

J is TRBJ1-6 and V is TRBV9; no clear D gene. CDR1 and CDR2 from the germline V gene are SGDLS and YYNGEE. V lost 0 bases and J lost 1, with 5 bases in between. There are 15 residues in the CDR3. CDR3 sequence reads: CASSVGESYNSPLHF. In DNA form, the CDR3 reads TGTGCCAGCAGCGTAGGGGAGTCCTATAATTCACCCCTCCACTTT.

This clonotype was seen many times. This chain links TRBV20-1 with TRBJ2-7; unclear D gene. This CDR3 spans 12 amino acids. The V end lost 3 bases, the J end lost 1 base, and 7 bases lay between the germline ends. Germline V gene data show CDR1 as DFQATT and CDR2 as SNEGSKA (reference sequence). The CDR3 bases are TGCAGTGCTAGCGGACCTTCCTACGAGCAGTACTTC. Translated: CSASGPSYEQYF.

This clonotype was detected many times. The rearrangement links TRBV4-2 to TRBJ2-3; possibly TRBD2 for D (6 bases). Trimming stripped 0 bases from V and 3 bases from J, with 13 bases between. There are 16 residues in the CDR3. The germline gives CDR1 LGHNA, CDR2 YNFKEQ. The CDR3 DNA sequence: TGTGCCAGCAGCCAAGATAGGAGGGCCGGGACAGATACGCAGTATTTT. Its protein product is CASSQDRRAGTDTQYF.

This clonotype was counted many times. The CDR3 region has the DNA TGCGCCAGCAGCTCAAACAGGGGCTCAGGGGAGCTGTTTTTT. This gives the protein CASSSNRGSGELFF. The chain is built from TRBV5-1 and TRBJ2-2, with 7 bases lining up with TRBD1. CDR1 is SGHRS and CDR2 is YFSETQ in the germline V gene. The junction had 7 bases not matched to a gene; V was cut back by 3 bases and J by 8 bases. CDR3 length equals 14 residues. Based on the CDR3 plus reference TRBV5-1 and TRBJ2-2, the full variable domain is KAGVTQTPRYLIKTRGQQVTLSCSPISGHRSVSWYQQTPGQGLQFLFEYFSETQRNKGNFPGRFSGRQFSNSRSEMNVSTLELGDSALYLCASSSNRGSGELFFGEGSRLTVL.

The V and J genes are TRBV7-9 and TRBJ2-2; TRBD2 might be the D (7 bases). Germline V CDR1 and CDR2: SEHNR, FQNEAQ (reference sequence). The CDR3 spans 15 residues. The V gene lost 2 bases and the J gene lost 6 bases, with 13 bases spanning the gap. The CDR3 coding sequence is TGTGCCAGCAGCTTACGGGGGGCAGACTCCGGGGAGCTGTTTTTT. This sequence encodes CASSLRGADSGELFF. The variable domain in full, completed from reference TRBV7-9 and TRBJ2-2, reads DTGVSQNPRHKITKRGQNVTFRCDPISEHNRLYWYRQTLGQGPEFLTYFQNEAQLEKSRLLSDRFSAERPKGSFSTLEIQRTEQGDSAMYLCASSLRGADSGELFFGEGSRLTVL.

This clonotype was picked up one time. The chain uses TRBV20-1 and TRBJ1-2; 7 bases are shared with TRBD1. Losses at the gene ends were 0 bases for V and 6 bases for J; bases not matched to a gene: 13. This CDR3 has 16 amino acids. CDR1 is DFQATT, CDR2 SNEGSKA, per germline (reference sequence). CDR3 in DNA: TGCAGTGCTAGAGATCCGGGACAGTCCCCTCGGGATGGCTACACCTTC. Encoded protein: CSARDPGQSPRDGYTF.

The CDR3 spells CASNTGTGVSYEQYF. CDR3 DNA sequence: TGTGCCAGCAATACAGGGACAGGGGTCTCCTACGAGCAGTACTTC. The chain is built from TRBV2 and TRBJ2-7, with 10 bases lining up with TRBD1. This CDR3 is built from 15 residues. With V trimmed by 7 bases and J by 0 bases, 6 bases remained unmatched. Germline V gives CDR1 SNHLY, CDR2 FYNNEI.

The CDR3 coding sequence is TGTGCCACCAAAACCGGGACAGGGGCCTACGAGCAGTACTTC. Its protein product is CATKTGTGAYEQYF. The chain couples TRBV15 to TRBJ2-7; 10 bases map to TRBD1. Trimming cost V 7 bases and J 2 bases; bases outside gene matches: 5. CDR3 length: 14 amino acids. Germline V gene sequence: CDR1 LNHNV, CDR2 YYDKDF (reference sequence).

The rearrangement links TRBV12-3 or TRBV12-4 to TRBJ1-2; D is unresolved. With 0 bases removed from V and 4 bases from J, the gap between germline ends came to 12 bases. This CDR3 comprises 15 residues. The chain's CDR3 is CASSLAGSLAYGYTF. The CDR3 region has the DNA TGTGCCAGCAGTTTAGCGGGGAGCCTCGCCTATGGCTACACCTTC.

With regard to this clonotype: Lacking the conserved final phenylalanine or tryptophan, this CDR3 likely reflects a read error. The rearrangement uses TRBV19 and TRBJ1-2, with TRBD1 as a possible D gene (6 bases). Germline V gene sequence: CDR1 LNHDA, CDR2 SQIVND (reference sequence). CDR3 size: 17 residues. V was shortened by 4 bases and J by 6 bases, with 24 bases between the two germline ends. The CDR3 here is CASSTGGSRSGIDGYTL. CDR3 sequence (DNA): TGTGCCAGTAGTACGGGGGGCAGCCGGTCAGGGATCGATGGCTACACCTTA.

The chain carries TRBV20-1 and TRBJ1-1; D not resolved. The germline CDR1 and CDR2 sequences are DFQATT and SNEGSKA (reference sequence). Trimming stripped 0 bases from V and 7 bases from J, with 12 bases between. The CDR3 loop spans 13 amino acids. CDR3 nucleotide sequence: TGCAGTGCTAGAGATAAGCGGGAACATGAAGCTTTCTTT. It encodes CSARDKREHEAFF.

V and J are TRBV29-1 and TRBJ2-5, with D hard to call. Germline loops: CDR1 SQVTM, CDR2 ANQGSEA. V gave up 7 bases and J gave up 0 bases, with 15 bases separating them. CDR3 size: 14 residues. The CDR3 spells CSGDTGSYQETQYF. The CDR3 DNA follows: TGCAGCGGAGATACTGGATCGTACCAAGAGACCCAGTACTTC. Filled out from reference TRBV29-1 and TRBJ2-5, the complete variable domain reads SAVISQKPSRDICQRGTSLTIQCQVDSQVTMMFWYRQQPGQSLTLIATANQGSEATYESGFVIDKFPISRPNLTFSTLTVSNMSPEDSSIYLCSGDTGSYQETQYFGPGTRLLVL.